One and the same sample provided the 10 T cell receptor beta chains below, sequenced in a study of T-cell memory formation after mild COVID-19 (dated by TCRdb to about 2021). The protocol used for the library was 5' RACE. The sample was run on an Illumina NovaSeq 6000. The public reads were run again by TCRdb, first through fastp at Q25 and then through MiXCR, and only productive beta chains were kept. A single entry per CDR3 protein holds the most common genes and DNA from its merged rows. The sample profile shows 250,000 to 300,000 distinct CDR3 sequences; around 15% of them were found once. The ten most abundant clones make up more than 20% of the sample. The sequencing input was PBMCs or a T cell subset sorted from them (not recorded which). The receptor set was obtained from a man between 18 and 35 years old who had mild COVID-19 (a few samples of this study predate the infection). The sample titles of this study are shuffled in the database, so cell type and time point are left out; the donor was told from shared clones.

This clonotype was counted only a few times. The chain is built from TRBV1 and TRBJ2-7; the table's D gene call, TRBD2, was not cross checked with the DNA. TRBV1 constitutes a pseudogene. The CDR3 length is 14 residues. The CDR3 bases are TGCACCAGCAGCCTAGGGACTGAAGTGAACGAGCAGTACGTC. Its translation is CTSSLGTEVNEQYV.

The chain uses TRBV6-2 or TRBV6-3 and TRBJ2-1; either TRBD1 or TRBD2 may supply D (6 bases each). The germline V and J ends were trimmed by 6 bases and 4 bases, with 10 bases remaining between them. The germline CDR1 and CDR2 sequences are MNHEY and SVGEGT. This CDR3 has 13 amino acids. The CDR3 bases are TGTGCCAGCAGAGGGGGGCATTACAATGAGCAGTTCTTC. It encodes CASRGGHYNEQFF.

V gene TRBV20-1 combines with J gene TRBJ1-2; possibly TRBD1 for D (5 bases). Between the trimmed V and J ends, which lost 4 bases and 5 bases, there was a span of 8 bases. From germline, CDR1 is DFQATT and CDR2 SNEGSKA (reference sequence). There are 11 residues in the CDR3. In DNA, the CDR3 is TGCAGTGCTAAGACAGAGTATGGCTACACCTTC. This codes for CSAKTEYGYTF.

The chain combines TRBV7-2 with TRBJ2-5, with 14 bases lining up with TRBD2. Germline V gives CDR1 SGHTA, CDR2 FQGNSA. The ends lost 8 bases at V and 4 bases at J; junction bases unmatched: 3. There are 14 residues in the CDR3. The CDR3 loop reads CASATSGGGETQYF. In nucleotides, the CDR3 is TGTGCCAGCGCGACTAGCGGGGGGGGAGAGACCCAGTACTTC. Full variable domain (missing parts from reference TRBV7-2 and TRBJ2-5): GAGVSQSPSNKVTEKGKDVELRCDPISGHTALYWYRQSLGQGLEFLIYFQGNSAPDKSGLPSDRFSAERTGGSVSTLTIQRTQQEDSAVYLCASATSGGGETQYFGPGTRLLVL.

V gene TRBV19 combines with J gene TRBJ2-3; D possibly corresponds to TRBD1 (5 bases). Germline V gene sequence: CDR1 LNHDA, CDR2 SQIVND (reference sequence). V shed 4 bases and J shed 1 base, with 6 bases lying between them. This CDR3 spans 13 amino acids. The CDR3 DNA follows: TGTGCCAGTAGTAAACAGGGCACAGATACGCAGTATTTT. It specifies CASSKQGTDTQYF. The variable domain in full, with the rest retrieved from reference TRBV19 and TRBJ2-3, is DGGITQSPKYLFRKEGQNVTLSCEQNLNHDAMYWYRQDPGQGLRLIYYSQIVNDFQKGDIAEGYSVSREKKESFPLTVTSAQKNPTAFYLCASSKQGTDTQYFGPGTRLTVL.

This clonotype showed up just a few times. V gene TRBV3-1 combines with J gene TRBJ2-3; D is unresolved. V lost 3 bases and J lost 6, with 10 bases in between. The CDR3 has 13 amino acids. In germline, CDR1 is LGHDT, CDR2 YNNKEL (reference sequence). CDR3 protein: CASSQFTSDTQYF. The CDR3 DNA sequence: TGTGCCAGCAGCCAGTTTACCTCGGATACGCAGTATTTT.

This chain uses TRBV5-1 with TRBJ1-1, with 9 nucleotides matching TRBD1. Trimming removed 0 bases from V and 5 bases from J; junction bases left unmatched: 8. The CDR3 loop spans 16 amino acids. The V gene's germline CDR1 is SGHRS and CDR2 YFSETQ. The CDR3 loop is CASSLGAQGAGTEAFF. The CDR3 bases are TGCGCCAGCAGCTTGGGGGCACAGGGGGCAGGTACTGAAGCTTTCTTT.

The chain uses TRBV4-1 and TRBJ1-2, with D perhaps matching TRBD1 (6 bases). The CDR3 is 15 amino acids. The germline gives CDR1 MGHRA, CDR2 YSYEKL. Deletions cut 0 bases from V and 4 bases from J, with 12 bases between. The chain's CDR3 is CASSQEWDTPYGYTF. In DNA form, the CDR3 reads TGCGCCAGCAGCCAAGAATGGGACACCCCCTATGGCTACACCTTC.

The chain recombines TRBV7-2 with TRBJ1-2, with D possibly being TRBD1 (5 bases). Germline CDR1 and CDR2: SGHTA and FQGNSA. The CDR3 contains 14 residues. Trimming removed 3 bases from V and 7 bases from J, with 15 bases in between. This CDR3 is CASSLDRSRGGYTF. Written as DNA, the CDR3 is TGTGCCAGCAGCTTGGATCGGTCGAGGGGTGGCTACACCTTC.

V usage is TRBV30 and J usage is TRBJ2-6; D not certain. V lost 2 bases and J lost 3, with 5 bases in between. CDR3 length: 13 amino acids. From germline, CDR1 is GTSNPN and CDR2 SVGIG (reference sequence). The CDR3 loop is CAWSTDGANVLTF. The CDR3 DNA reads TGTGCCTGGAGTACAGATGGGGCCAACGTCCTGACTTTC.